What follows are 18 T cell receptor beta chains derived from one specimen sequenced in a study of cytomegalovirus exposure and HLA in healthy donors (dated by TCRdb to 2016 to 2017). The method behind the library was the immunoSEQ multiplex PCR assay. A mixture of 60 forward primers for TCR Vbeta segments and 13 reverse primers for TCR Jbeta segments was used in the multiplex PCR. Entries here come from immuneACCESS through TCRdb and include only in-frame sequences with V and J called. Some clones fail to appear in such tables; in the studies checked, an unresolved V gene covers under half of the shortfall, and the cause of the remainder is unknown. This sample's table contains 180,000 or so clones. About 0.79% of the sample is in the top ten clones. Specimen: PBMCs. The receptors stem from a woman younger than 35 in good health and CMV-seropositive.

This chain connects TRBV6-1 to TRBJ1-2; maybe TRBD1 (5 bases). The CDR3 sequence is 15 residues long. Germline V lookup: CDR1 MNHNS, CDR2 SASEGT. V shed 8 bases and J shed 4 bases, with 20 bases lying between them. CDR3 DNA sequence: TGTGCCAGCCAATCCGACTCTAGGACAATCTATGGCTACACCTTC. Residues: CASQSDSRTIYGYTF.

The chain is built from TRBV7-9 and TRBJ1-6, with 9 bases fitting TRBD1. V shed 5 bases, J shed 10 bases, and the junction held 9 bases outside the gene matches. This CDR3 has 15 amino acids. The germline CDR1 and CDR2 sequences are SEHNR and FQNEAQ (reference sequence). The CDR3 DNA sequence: TGTGCCAGCAGCAGATGGAGACAGGGGGGATCACCCCTCCACTTT. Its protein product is CASSRWRQGGSPLHF. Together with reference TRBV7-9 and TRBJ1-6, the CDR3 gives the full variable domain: DTGVSQNPRHKITKRGQNVTFRCDPISEHNRLYWYRQTLGQGPEFLTYFQNEAQLEKSRLLSDRFSAERPKGSFSTLEIQRTEQGDSAMYLCASSRWRQGGSPLHFGNGTRLTVT.

The CDR3, as DNA: TGTGCCAGCAGTTCCCCGGGACAGTATAATTCACCCCTCCACTTT. This translates into CASSSPGQYNSPLHF. The chain uses TRBV7-2 and TRBJ1-6, with TRBD1 matching over 7 bases. The CDR3 contains 15 residues. V was clipped by 6 bases and J by 4 bases; unmatched bases: 6. In germline, CDR1 is SGHTA, CDR2 FQGNSA.

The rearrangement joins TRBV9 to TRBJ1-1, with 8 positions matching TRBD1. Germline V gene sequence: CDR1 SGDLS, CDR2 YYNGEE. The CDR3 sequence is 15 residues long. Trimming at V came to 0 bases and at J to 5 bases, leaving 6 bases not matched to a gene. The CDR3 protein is CASSVDSQGATEAFF. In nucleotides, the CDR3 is TGTGCCAGCAGCGTAGATAGTCAGGGGGCAACTGAAGCTTTCTTT.

The CDR3 region is CASSLQGGIAGELFF. CDR3 DNA sequence: TGTGCCAGCAGCTTGCAGGGAGGGATTGCCGGGGAGCTGTTTTTT. J is TRBJ2-2 and V is TRBV5-5; 7 nucleotides agree with TRBD2. Trimming at V came to 1 base and at J to 6 bases, leaving 6 bases not matched to a gene. In germline, CDR1 is SGHKS, CDR2 YYEKEE (reference sequence). CDR3 length equals 15 residues.

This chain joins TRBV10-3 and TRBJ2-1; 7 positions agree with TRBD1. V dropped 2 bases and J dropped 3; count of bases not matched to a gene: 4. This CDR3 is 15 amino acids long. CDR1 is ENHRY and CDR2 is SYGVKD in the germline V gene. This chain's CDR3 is CAISEPGQLYNEQFF. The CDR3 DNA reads TGTGCCATCAGTGAGCCGGGACAGCTCTACAATGAGCAGTTCTTC.

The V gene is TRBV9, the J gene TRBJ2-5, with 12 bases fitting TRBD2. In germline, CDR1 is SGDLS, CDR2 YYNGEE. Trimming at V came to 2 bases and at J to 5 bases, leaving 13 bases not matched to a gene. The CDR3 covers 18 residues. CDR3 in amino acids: CASSVGLKLAGGPETQYF. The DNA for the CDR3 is TGTGCCAGCAGCGTGGGTCTTAAACTAGCGGGGGGCCCGGAGACCCAGTACTTC.

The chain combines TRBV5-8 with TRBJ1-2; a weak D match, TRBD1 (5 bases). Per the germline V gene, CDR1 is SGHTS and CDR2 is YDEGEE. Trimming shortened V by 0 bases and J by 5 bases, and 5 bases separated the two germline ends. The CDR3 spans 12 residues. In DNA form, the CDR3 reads TGTGCCAGCAGCTTGGCAGGGTATGGCTACACCTTC. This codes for CASSLAGYGYTF.

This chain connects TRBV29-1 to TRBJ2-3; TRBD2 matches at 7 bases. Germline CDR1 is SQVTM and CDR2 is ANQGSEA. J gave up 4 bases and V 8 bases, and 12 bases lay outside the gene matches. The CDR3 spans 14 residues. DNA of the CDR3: TGCAGCTCCCGTCCCGGAACTAGCGCAGATACGCAGTATTTT. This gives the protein CSSRPGTSADTQYF.

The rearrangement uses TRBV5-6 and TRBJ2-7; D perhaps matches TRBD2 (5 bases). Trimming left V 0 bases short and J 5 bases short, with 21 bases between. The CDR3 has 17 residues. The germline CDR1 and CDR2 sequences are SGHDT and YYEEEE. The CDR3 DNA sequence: TGTGCCAGCAGCTTGGCCCGTCTGCGGGCCTTAACCGACGAGCAGTACTTC. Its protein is CASSLARLRALTDEQYF.

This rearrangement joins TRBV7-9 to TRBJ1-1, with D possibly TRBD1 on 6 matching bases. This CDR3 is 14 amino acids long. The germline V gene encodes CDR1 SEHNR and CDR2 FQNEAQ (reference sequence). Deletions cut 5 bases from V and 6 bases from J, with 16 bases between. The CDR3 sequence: CASSTQGIRAEAFF. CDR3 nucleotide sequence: TGTGCCAGCAGCACACAGGGTATAAGGGCTGAAGCTTTCTTT.

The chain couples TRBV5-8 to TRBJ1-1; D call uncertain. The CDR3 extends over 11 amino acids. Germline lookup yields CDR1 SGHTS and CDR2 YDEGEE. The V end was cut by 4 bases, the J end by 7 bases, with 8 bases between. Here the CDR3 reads CASSRHIEAFF. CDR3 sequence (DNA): TGTGCCAGCAGCCGACATATTGAAGCTTTCTTT.

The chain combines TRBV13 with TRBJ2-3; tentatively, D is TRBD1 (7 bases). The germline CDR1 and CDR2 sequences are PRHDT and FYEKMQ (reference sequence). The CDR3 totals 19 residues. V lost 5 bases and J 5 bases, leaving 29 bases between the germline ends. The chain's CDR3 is CASSPGGHLTGIPRDTQYF. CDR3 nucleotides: TGTGCCAGCAGCCCAGGGGGGCACCTAACAGGGATCCCGAGAGATACGCAGTATTTT. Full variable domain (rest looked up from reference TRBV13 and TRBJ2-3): AAGVIQSPRHLIKEKRETATLKCYPIPRHDTVYWYQQGPGQDPQFLISFYEKMQSDKGSIPDRFSAQQFSDYHSELNMSSLELGDSALYFCASSPGGHLTGIPRDTQYFGPGTRLTVL.

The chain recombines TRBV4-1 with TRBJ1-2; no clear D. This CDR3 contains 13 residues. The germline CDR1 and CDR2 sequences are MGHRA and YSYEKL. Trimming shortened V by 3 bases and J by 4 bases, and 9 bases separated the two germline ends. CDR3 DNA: TGCGCCAGCAGCCAGGCGGTTGCCTATGGCTACACCTTC. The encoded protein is CASSQAVAYGYTF.

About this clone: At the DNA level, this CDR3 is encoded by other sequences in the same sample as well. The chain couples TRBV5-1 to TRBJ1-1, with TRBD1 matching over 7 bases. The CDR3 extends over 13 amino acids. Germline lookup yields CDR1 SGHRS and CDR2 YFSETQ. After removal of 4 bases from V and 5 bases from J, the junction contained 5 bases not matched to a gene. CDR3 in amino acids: CASSAGQTTEAFF. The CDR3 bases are TGCGCCAGCAGCGCGGGACAGACTACTGAAGCTTTCTTT.

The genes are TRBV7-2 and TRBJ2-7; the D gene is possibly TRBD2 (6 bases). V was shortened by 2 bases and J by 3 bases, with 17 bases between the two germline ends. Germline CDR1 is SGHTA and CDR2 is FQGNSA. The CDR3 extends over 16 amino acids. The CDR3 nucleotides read TGTGCCAGCAGCTTATTAAAAGGGCGGGATGTCTACGAGCAGTACTTC. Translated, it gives CASSLLKGRDVYEQYF. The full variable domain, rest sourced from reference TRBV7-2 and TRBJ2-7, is GAGVSQSPSNKVTEKGKDVELRCDPISGHTALYWYRQSLGQGLEFLIYFQGNSAPDKSGLPSDRFSAERTGGSVSTLTIQRTQQEDSAVYLCASSLLKGRDVYEQYFGPGTRLTVT.

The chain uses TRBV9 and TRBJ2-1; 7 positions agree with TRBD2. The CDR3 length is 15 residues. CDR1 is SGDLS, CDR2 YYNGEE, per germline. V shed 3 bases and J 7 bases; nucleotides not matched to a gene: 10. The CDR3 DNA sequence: TGTGCCAGCAGCGACCTAGCGGCTCCTTGGAATGAGCAGTTCTTC. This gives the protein CASSDLAAPWNEQFF.

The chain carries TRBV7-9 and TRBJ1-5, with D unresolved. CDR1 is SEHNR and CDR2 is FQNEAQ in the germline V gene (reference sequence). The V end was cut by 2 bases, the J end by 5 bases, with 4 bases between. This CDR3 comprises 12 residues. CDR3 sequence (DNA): TGTGCCAGCAGCTTACTAGATCAGCCCCAGCATTTT. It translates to CASSLLDQPQHF.